One sample yielded the 13 T cell receptor beta chains listed below, sequenced in a study of OX40 agonist ivuxolimab in advanced cancers. Using immunoSEQ multiplex PCR, the repertoire was profiled, and TCRdb retains in-frame clones only, with some absent. Here the sample spans roughly 53,000 clones, around 90% being singletons. Sample: CD4+ or CD8+ T cells sorted from blood, taken in a trial of the OX40 agonist ivuxolimab. The receptors stem from an adult with an advanced solid tumor such as melanoma, head and neck, liver or kidney cancer.

The chain carries TRBV6-6 and TRBJ2-7; D gene ambiguous. CDR1 and CDR2 from the germline V gene are MNHNY and SVGAGI (reference sequence). Trimming took 6 bases from V and 4 from J, leaving 13 bases between them. The CDR3 covers 13 residues. CDR3 coding DNA: TGTGCCAGCAGGGTCTTGGGCAGATACGAGCAGTACTTC. Protein product: CASRVLGRYEQYF.

This sequence joins TRBV7-6 and TRBJ2-5; D is unresolved. CDR3 length: 14 residues. V shed 4 bases and J shed 5 bases, with 14 bases lying between them. Germline CDR1 and CDR2: SGHVS and FNYEAQ. The CDR3 bases are TGTGCCAGCAGCTCTCCGATTATTGGGGAGACCCAGTACTTC. The encoded protein is CASSSPIIGETQYF.

The chain couples TRBV7-3 to TRBJ2-1; D is possibly TRBD2 (6 bases). The germline CDR1 and CDR2 sequences are SGHTA and FQGTGA. The V end was cut by 3 bases, the J end by 7 bases, with 13 bases between. The CDR3 loop spans 14 amino acids. The CDR3 DNA follows: TGTGCCAGCAGCTTCGGTGGTGGAGGGAATGAGCAGTTCTTC. Amino acid sequence: CASSFGGGGNEQFF.

This clone was seen just once. CDR3 loop: CASSPLKLRVSQPQHF. The CDR3 nucleotides are TGTGCCAGCTCACCACTGAAATTAAGGGTGAGCCAGCCCCAGCATTTT. J is TRBJ1-5 and V is TRBV18, with unresolved D. Germline values: CDR1 KGHSH, CDR2 LQKENI. The CDR3 runs to 16 residues. Trimming removed 1 base from V and 7 bases from J, with 17 bases in between. The full variable domain, with the rest looked up from reference TRBV18 and TRBJ1-5, is NAGVMQNPRHLVRRRGQEARLRCSPMKGHSHVYWYRQLPEEGLKFMVYLQKENIIDESGMPKERFSAEFPKEGPSILRIQQVVRGDSAAYFCASSPLKLRVSQPQHFGDGTRLSIL.

The rearrangement links TRBV6-5 to TRBJ2-7; 8 bases line up with TRBD1. The CDR3 spans 14 residues. V shed 6 bases and J 5 bases; nucleotides not matched to a gene: 9. Germline V CDR1 and CDR2: MNHEY, SVGAGI. CDR3 region: CASSPGGDSNEQYF. CDR3 sequence (DNA): TGTGCCAGCAGCCCAGGGGGCGATTCGAACGAGCAGTACTTC.

This clone was recorded once. The chain joins TRBV28 to TRBJ1-1; TRBD1 matches 7 bases. The junction had 8 bases not matched to a gene; V was cut back by 5 bases and J by 2 bases. The germline V gene has CDR1 MDHEN and CDR2 SYDVKM. The CDR3 extends over 15 amino acids. CDR3 in amino acids: CASSPPGQSNTEAFF. Written as DNA, the CDR3 is TGTGCCAGCAGTCCCCCGGGACAGTCCAACACTGAAGCTTTCTTT.

This chain links TRBV7-2 with TRBJ2-1; 10 bases are shared with TRBD2. CDR3 length: 15 amino acids. Germline V CDR1 and CDR2: SGHTA, FQGNSA. The V and J ends lost 3 bases and 6 bases, in that order; junction bases with no gene match: 5. CDR3 region: CASSFLAGVGNEQFF. The CDR3 coding sequence is TGTGCCAGCAGCTTCCTAGCGGGAGTCGGCAATGAGCAGTTCTTC.

The chain links TRBV28 to TRBJ1-5; D is ambiguous. The V and J ends lost 2 bases and 3 bases respectively, with 2 bases between them. Germline V gene lookup returns CDR1 MDHEN and CDR2 SYDVKM. The CDR3 is made up of 12 amino acids. CDR3 in amino acids: CASSLPNQPQHF. The CDR3 coding sequence is TGTGCCAGCAGTTTACCCAATCAGCCCCAGCATTTT.

The chain couples TRBV28 to TRBJ2-2, with D perhaps TRBD2 (6 bases). The V and J ends lost 7 bases and 4 bases respectively, with 13 bases between them. CDR1 is MDHEN, CDR2 SYDVKM, per germline. The CDR3 spans 14 residues. The CDR3 region has the DNA TGTGCCAGCACCACCTCCGGGGGCACCGGGGAGCTGTTTTTT. Protein sequence: CASTTSGGTGELFF.

The chain recombines TRBV4-1 with TRBJ2-7; perhaps TRBD2 as D (5 bases). Germline CDR1 and CDR2: MGHRA and YSYEKL. This CDR3 has 15 amino acids. V lost 4 bases, J lost 3 bases, and 16 bases lay in between. CDR3 sequence: CASSPGPSRGYEQYF. The CDR3 region has the DNA TGCGCCAGCAGCCCCGGCCCTAGCAGAGGCTACGAGCAGTACTTC.

The chain employs TRBV27 and TRBJ1-2, with a weak D call TRBD1 (6 bases). Germline-derived CDR1 and CDR2 are MNHEY and SMNVEV (reference sequence). The CDR3 is 16 residues long. Deletions cut 8 bases from V and 4 bases from J, with 23 bases between. In DNA, the CDR3 is TGTGCCAGCTCTGGGGGGGCAGCCATGACCGTCTATGGCTACACCTTC. It is translated as CASSGGAAMTVYGYTF.

This CDR3 reads CATSREMTGSEQYF. The DNA of the CDR3 is TGTGCCACCAGCAGAGAAATGACAGGGTCGGAGCAGTACTTC. The chain is built from TRBV15 and TRBJ2-7, with 7 bases fitting TRBD1. The germline V gene encodes CDR1 LNHNV and CDR2 YYDKDF (reference sequence). V lost 0 bases, J lost 7 bases, and 6 bases stayed unmatched. The CDR3 spans 14 residues.

J is TRBJ2-1 and V is TRBV7-6, with 11 bases lining up with TRBD2. This CDR3 is built from 18 residues. Germline V gene sequence: CDR1 SGHVS, CDR2 FNYEAQ. Losses at the gene ends were 2 bases for V and 0 bases for J; bases not matched to a gene: 6. CDR3 amino acids: CASSLLAGGLSSYNEQFF. DNA of the CDR3: TGTGCCAGCAGCTTACTAGCGGGAGGATTGAGCTCCTACAATGAGCAGTTCTTC.